These 30 T cell receptor beta chains came from one sample sequenced in a study of T cell responses to AZD1222 COVID-19 vaccine. Only in-frame clones appear in the TCRdb table, and some are missing; sequencing was by immunoSEQ multiplex PCR. The sample gives about 94,000 clones, 90% of which show up once; roughly 9.1% is in the top ten. The material was peripheral blood, obtained on day 0 of AZD1222 vaccination. The source is an adult in good health.

The J gene is TRBJ1-1, the V gene TRBV14; perhaps TRBD1 as D (6 bases). Germline values: CDR1 SGHDN, CDR2 FVKESK. The CDR3 loop spans 16 amino acids. Between the trimmed V and J ends, which lost 1 base and 0 bases, there was a span of 12 bases. This CDR3 is CASSQVGGLLNTEAFF. The CDR3 region has the DNA TGTGCCAGCAGCCAAGTTGGGGGCCTACTGAACACTGAAGCTTTCTTT.

The V gene is TRBV5-1, the J gene TRBJ2-5; D unclear. Germline CDR1 reads SGHRS; CDR2 reads YFSETQ. CDR3 length: 11 amino acids. V lost 7 bases and J 2 bases, leaving 6 bases between the germline ends. The CDR3 region has the DNA TGCGCCAGCCAACGGCAAGAGACCCAGTACTTC. This translates into CASQRQETQYF.

The chain joins TRBV5-8 to TRBJ1-5, with 7 bases that match TRBD1. The CDR3 is 16 amino acids. Trimming at V came to 4 bases and at J to 2 bases, leaving 9 bases not matched to a gene. Germline CDR1 reads SGHTS; CDR2 reads YDEGEE. The CDR3 bases are TGTGCCAGCAGCACTGGGACAGTCCTAGGCAATCAGCCCCAGCATTTT. It codes for CASSTGTVLGNQPQHF.

The chain is built from TRBV11-1 and TRBJ1-2; maybe TRBD1 (5 bases). Germline values: CDR1 SGHAT, CDR2 FQDESV (reference sequence). V lost 1 base, J lost 4 bases, and 7 bases lay in between. The CDR3 is 13 residues long. The CDR3 loop reads CASSLGDGYGYTF. DNA for the CDR3: TGTGCCAGCAGCTTAGGGGACGGCTATGGCTACACCTTC.

V is TRBV3-1 (or the pseudogene TRBV3-2) and J is TRBJ1-5; D is undetermined. The CDR3 extends over 13 amino acids. With 2 bases removed from V and 1 base from J, the gap between germline ends came to 3 bases. Germline loops: CDR1 LGHDT, CDR2 YNNKEL (reference sequence). Here the CDR3 reads CASSQFSNQPQHF. CDR3 DNA: TGTGCCAGCAGCCAATTCAGCAATCAGCCCCAGCATTTT.

This rearrangement joins TRBV21-1 to TRBJ2-2; the D call of TRBD1 is as the table states it, not checked on the DNA. TRBV21-1 is a pseudogene locus. This CDR3 spans 13 amino acids. CDR3 nucleotides: TGTGCCAGCATCGAAAGGGGGCCCGGGGAGCTGTTTTTT. Residues: CASIERGPGELFF.

V is TRBV19 and J is TRBJ2-1; D may correspond to TRBD1 or TRBD2 (5 bases each). Germline loops: CDR1 LNHDA, CDR2 SQIVND (reference sequence). Trimming stripped 4 bases from V and 7 bases from J, with 17 bases between. CDR3 length equals 15 residues. The CDR3 nucleotides read TGTGCCAGTAGTAAGGGACGGGGTGTTACGAATGAGCAGTTCTTC. It is translated as CASSKGRGVTNEQFF.

The rearrangement joins TRBV10-2 to TRBJ1-5, with D unresolved. CDR3 length: 15 residues. The V and J ends lost 6 bases and 0 bases respectively, with 12 bases between them. Germline V lookup: CDR1 WSHSY, CDR2 SAAADI. CDR3 protein: CASSLDGDSNQPQHF. CDR3 in DNA: TGCGCCAGCAGCCTTGACGGTGATAGCAATCAGCCCCAGCATTTT.

In this sample, this clone turned up once. The rearrangement joins TRBV7-2 to TRBJ1-2, with 7 bases aligning to TRBD1. CDR3 length equals 13 residues. Germline V gene data show CDR1 as SGHTA and CDR2 as FQGNSA. V lost 4 bases, J lost 8 bases, and 7 bases stayed unmatched. As DNA, the CDR3 is TGTGCCAGCAGCTCGAACAGGGGTTACGGCTACACCTTC. Protein: CASSSNRGYGYTF.

This chain connects TRBV19 to TRBJ1-2; the match to TRBD1 covers 7 bases. J lost 4 bases, V lost 1 base, and 9 bases had no gene match. The CDR3 runs to 16 residues. Per germline, CDR1 LNHDA and CDR2 SQIVND (reference sequence). CDR3 nucleotide sequence: TGTGCCAGTAGTATAGGTCTCGACAGGGATAGCTATGGCTACACCTTC. Its translation is CASSIGLDRDSYGYTF.

V and J are TRBV6-5 and TRBJ1-2, with D uncertain. The CDR3 sequence is 15 residues long. Germline lookup yields CDR1 MNHEY and CDR2 SVGAGI. Trimming cost V 0 bases and J 7 bases, with 15 bases left between them. Here the CDR3 DNA reads TGTGCCAGCAGTTACTCTGGAGGAGATGAGCGTGGCTACACCTTC. Residues: CASSYSGGDERGYTF.

The gene calls are TRBV11-2 and TRBJ2-5; 8 nucleotides line up with TRBD2. This CDR3 has 18 residues. J lost 2 bases, V lost 9 bases, and 20 bases had no gene match. Germline CDR1 is SGHAT and CDR2 is FQNNGV. CDR3: CASLRAGSYRGGQETQYF. CDR3 nucleotides: TGTGCCAGTCTCCGGGCAGGTTCTTACCGGGGGGGTCAAGAGACCCAGTACTTC.

The chain carries TRBV18 and TRBJ1-1; TRBD1 agrees at 9 bases. After removal of 1 base from V and 1 base from J, the junction contained 4 bases not matched to a gene. Germline CDR1 KGHSH, CDR2 LQKENI. The CDR3 consists of 16 residues. The CDR3 protein is CASSPLGTGPNTEAFF. The CDR3 coding sequence is TGTGCCAGCTCACCACTAGGGACAGGGCCGAACACTGAAGCTTTCTTT.

This sequence joins TRBV19 and TRBJ1-5, with TRBD1 matching over 10 bases. CDR3 length: 18 residues. Germline values: CDR1 LNHDA, CDR2 SQIVND (reference sequence). V shed 4 bases and J 3 bases; nucleotides not matched to a gene: 12. The CDR3 DNA sequence: TGTGCCAGTAGTACGAGACAGGGGGCCCGATACTACAATCAGCCCCAGCATTTT. Its translation is CASSTRQGARYYNQPQHF.

The chain is built from TRBV6-2 or TRBV6-3 and TRBJ1-1; 9 bases line up with TRBD1. Losses at the gene ends were 6 bases for V and 4 bases for J; bases not matched to a gene: 9. The CDR3 is made up of 15 amino acids. Germline V gene data show CDR1 as MNHEY and CDR2 as SVGEGT. In DNA, the CDR3 is TGTGCCAGCAGCCACGAGGGACAGGGCGTCACTGAAGCTTTCTTT. Translating gives CASSHEGQGVTEAFF.

The gene calls are TRBV15 and TRBJ2-2, with D perhaps matching TRBD2 (6 bases). The CDR3 length is 14 residues. V was cut by 2 bases and J by 6 bases, with 10 bases left in between. Germline lookup yields CDR1 LNHNV and CDR2 YYDKDF (reference sequence). This CDR3 reads CATSRQPGAGELFF. Here the CDR3 DNA reads TGTGCCACCAGCAGACAACCGGGGGCCGGGGAGCTGTTTTTT.

This clone was seen just once. The rearrangement joins TRBV3-1 (or the pseudogene TRBV3-2) to TRBJ1-6, with D hard to call. CDR1 is LGHDT, CDR2 YNNKEL, per germline (reference sequence). V shed 0 bases and J shed 7 bases, with 13 bases lying between them. The CDR3 sequence is 16 residues long. The CDR3 DNA sequence: TGTGCCAGCAGCCAAGATTTGGGGATTGGGAATTCACCCCTCCACTTT. Translated: CASSQDLGIGNSPLHF.

V usage is TRBV4-2 and J usage is TRBJ2-5; tentative D call: TRBD2 (5 bases). Germline V CDR1 and CDR2: LGHNA, YNFKEQ. The CDR3 loop spans 15 amino acids. The V and J ends lost 0 bases and 2 bases respectively, with 10 bases between them. The CDR3 DNA reads TGTGCCAGCAGCCAAGATACGGGAAGTCAAGAGACCCAGTACTTC. Translating it yields CASSQDTGSQETQYF.

This rearrangement joins TRBV6-4 to TRBJ1-5; D uncertain. Germline CDR1 is MRHNA and CDR2 is SNTAGT. Trimming removed 2 bases from V and 8 bases from J, with 13 bases in between. The CDR3 has 14 amino acids. The CDR3 is CASSDDHIGEPQHF. The CDR3 DNA reads TGTGCCAGCAGTGACGATCATATCGGGGAGCCCCAGCATTTT.

V is TRBV7-6 and J is TRBJ1-1; a weak D match, TRBD1 (5 bases). The CDR3 runs 14 residues. The germline V gene has CDR1 SGHVS and CDR2 FNYEAQ. The germline V and J ends were trimmed by 5 bases and 5 bases, with 15 bases remaining between them. CDR3 coding DNA: TGTGCCAGCAGCCCGGGACGAGGGCGAACTGAAGCTTTCTTT. It encodes CASSPGRGRTEAFF.

This clone was counted a few times. J is TRBJ2-1 and V is TRBV6-5; the D is unclear. The CDR3 consists of 12 residues. Germline V CDR1 and CDR2: MNHEY, SVGAGI. V lost 3 bases and J lost 9, with 9 bases in between. DNA for the CDR3: TGTGCCAGCAGTTATCAATCGGGTGAGCAGTTCTTC. Encoded protein: CASSYQSGEQFF.

This rearrangement joins TRBV5-1 to TRBJ1-2; the D is unclear. V dropped 0 bases and J dropped 2 bases, with 11 bases sitting between them. Germline V gives CDR1 SGHRS, CDR2 YFSETQ. The CDR3 totals 15 residues. The chain's CDR3 is CASSLEAGFNYGYTF. The CDR3 bases are TGCGCCAGCAGCTTGGAGGCAGGATTCAACTATGGCTACACCTTC.

The chain recombines TRBV27 with TRBJ1-6; possible D gene TRBD1, 5 bases. Trimming shortened V by 5 bases and J by 11 bases, and 10 bases separated the two germline ends. CDR1 and CDR2 from the germline V gene are MNHEY and SMNVEV (reference sequence). The CDR3 length is 12 residues. CDR3 region: CASSALGAPLHF. CDR3 bases: TGTGCCAGCAGTGCCTTGGGGGCACCCCTCCACTTT.

The chain carries TRBV7-2 and TRBJ1-2; a possible D gene is TRBD1 (6 bases). Germline V gives CDR1 SGHTA, CDR2 FQGNSA. The V end was cut by 6 bases, the J end by 7 bases, with 15 bases between. This CDR3 has 13 amino acids. The CDR3 coding sequence is TGTGCCAGCAGTCAACAGGGTAAAACTGGCTACACCTTC. This sequence encodes CASSQQGKTGYTF.

The gene calls are TRBV10-2 and TRBJ2-3, with a possible D match to TRBD1 (6 bases). This CDR3 is 13 amino acids long. CDR1 is WSHSY, CDR2 SAAADI, per germline. The CDR3 is CATGRGSTDTQYF. The CDR3 DNA sequence: TGCGCAACCGGCAGGGGAAGCACAGATACGCAGTATTTT.

The chain combines TRBV7-9 with TRBJ1-6, with 9 bases fitting TRBD1. The V gene end was trimmed by 5 bases and the J gene end by 4 bases; junction bases not matched to a gene: 12. CDR1 and CDR2 from the germline V gene are SEHNR and FQNEAQ (reference sequence). This CDR3 contains 18 residues. CDR3 DNA: TGTGCCAGCAGCCCTTCCTATTCCGGGACAGGGTATAATTCACCCCTCCACTTT. Its translation: CASSPSYSGTGYNSPLHF. The whole variable domain, filled in from reference TRBV7-9 and TRBJ1-6, reads DTGVSQNPRHKITKRGQNVTFRCDPISEHNRLYWYRQTLGQGPEFLTYFQNEAQLEKSRLLSDRFSAERPKGSFSTLEIQRTEQGDSAMYLCASSPSYSGTGYNSPLHFGNGTRLTVT.

The chain employs TRBV5-1 and TRBJ2-1, with 10 bases fitting TRBD1. CDR3 length equals 16 residues. Looked up from germline, CDR1 is SGHRS and CDR2 is YFSETQ. The V and J ends lost 3 bases and 3 bases, in that order; junction bases with no gene match: 6. In DNA, the CDR3 is TGCGCCAGCAGCTCCGAGGGACAGGGGAGCTACAATGAGCAGTTCTTC. Translation: CASSSEGQGSYNEQFF.

This chain joins TRBV20-1 and TRBJ1-3, with D hard to call. Germline lookup yields CDR1 DFQATT and CDR2 SNEGSKA (reference sequence). The V gene lost 5 bases and the J gene lost 3 bases, with 5 bases spanning the gap. The CDR3 runs 11 residues. This CDR3 reads CSAAFGNTIYF. The CDR3 bases are TGCAGTGCTGCATTTGGAAACACCATATATTTT.

The chain links TRBV4-2 to TRBJ2-2; 9 positions agree with TRBD1. Germline V gene lookup returns CDR1 LGHNA and CDR2 YNFKEQ. J gave up 4 bases and V 4 bases, and 4 bases lay outside the gene matches. The CDR3 sequence is 15 residues long. CDR3 loop: CASSPLTGGTGELFF. The CDR3 DNA reads as TGTGCCAGCAGCCCTTTGACAGGGGGCACCGGGGAGCTGTTTTTT.

This chain links TRBV5-5 with TRBJ1-1; D remains ambiguous. CDR1 is SGHKS, CDR2 YYEKEE, per germline (reference sequence). The V end was cut by 4 bases, the J end by 0 bases, with 10 bases between. The length of the CDR3 is 14 residues. CDR3 bases: TGTGCCAGCAGCGCACAGCTCATGAACACTGAAGCTTTCTTT. It codes for CASSAQLMNTEAFF.